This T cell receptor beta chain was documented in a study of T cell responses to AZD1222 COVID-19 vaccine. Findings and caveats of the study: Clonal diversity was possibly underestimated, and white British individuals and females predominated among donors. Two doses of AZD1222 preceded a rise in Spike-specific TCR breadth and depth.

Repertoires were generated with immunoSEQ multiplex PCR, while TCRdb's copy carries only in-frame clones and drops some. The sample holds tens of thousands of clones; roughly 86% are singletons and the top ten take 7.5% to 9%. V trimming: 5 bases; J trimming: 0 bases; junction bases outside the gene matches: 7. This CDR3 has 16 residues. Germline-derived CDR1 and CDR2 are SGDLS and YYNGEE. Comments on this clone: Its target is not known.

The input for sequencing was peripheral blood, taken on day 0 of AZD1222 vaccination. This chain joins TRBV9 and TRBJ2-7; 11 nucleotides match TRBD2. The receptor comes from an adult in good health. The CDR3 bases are TGTGCCAGCAGTAGGGGAACTAGCGGGAGCTCCTACGAGCAGTACTTC. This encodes CASSRGTSGSSYEQYF.